The next 13 T cell receptor beta chains were all read from a single sample in a study of T cells in Graves' hyperthyroidism and ophthalmopathy. TCR beta CDR3 regions were amplified from RNA. HTBI primers drove first-round RT-PCR of the TCR CDR3. TCRdb fed the multiplex PCR reads into MiXCR, producing one record per CDR3 protein. The profile shows about 270,000 distinct CDR3 sequences, approximately 21% of them singletons. Specimen: blood. All receptors come from a young man with Graves' ophthalmopathy.

This sequence joins TRBV19 and TRBJ1-5; D not resolved. Germline V lookup: CDR1 LNHDA, CDR2 SQIVND (reference sequence). Trimming removed 3 bases from V and 1 base from J, with 10 bases in between. The CDR3 contains 15 residues. CDR3 region: CASSIKDLSNQPQHF. As DNA, the CDR3 is TGTGCCAGTAGTATCAAGGATCTAAGCAATCAGCCCCAGCATTTT.

This chain joins TRBV11-1 and TRBJ2-5, with 7 bases identical to TRBD1. The germline V gene encodes CDR1 SGHAT and CDR2 FQDESV (reference sequence). The CDR3 is 14 residues long. The V gene end was trimmed by 6 bases and the J gene end by 10 bases; junction bases not matched to a gene: 14. The CDR3 region has the DNA TGTGCCAGCAGTCCGGGACAGCCCCAGGCGGGCCAGTACTTC. Protein: CASSPGQPQAGQYF.

The V and J genes are TRBV10-3 and TRBJ2-1; D may correspond to TRBD1 or TRBD2 (7 bases each). V lost 4 bases and J lost 4, with 14 bases in between. This CDR3 comprises 15 residues. Per germline, CDR1 ENHRY and CDR2 SYGVKD. The CDR3 sequence is CAISAAGGGYNEQFF. The CDR3 region has the DNA TGTGCCATCAGTGCAGCAGGGGGGGGTTACAATGAGCAGTTCTTC.

V usage is TRBV4-2 and J usage is TRBJ1-5, with no clear D. CDR3 length: 14 amino acids. Germline CDR1 is LGHNA and CDR2 is YNFKEQ. Trimming took 1 base from V and 7 from J, leaving 11 bases between them. This chain's CDR3 is CASSQVLGSQPQHF. In DNA form, the CDR3 reads TGTGCCAGCAGCCAAGTGCTAGGCAGCCAGCCCCAGCATTTT.

V and J are TRBV29-1 and TRBJ2-1; the match to TRBD1 covers 8 bases. The ends lost 8 bases at V and 10 bases at J; junction bases unmatched: 13. The CDR3 loop spans 13 amino acids. CDR1 SQVTM and CDR2 ANQGSEA come from the germline V gene. For the CDR3, the DNA is TGCAGCTCAAGCCGGGACAGGAAAGGAGAGCAGTTCTTC. It is translated as CSSSRDRKGEQFF.

V and J are TRBV29-1 and TRBJ2-5; 7 nucleotides match TRBD2. V lost 6 bases to trimming and J lost 5 bases; unmatched junction nucleotides: 6. The CDR3 extends over 12 amino acids. The germline CDR1 and CDR2 sequences are SQVTM and ANQGSEA. CDR3 sequence (DNA): TGCAGCGTGGGCCCCGGGGGGGAGACCCAGTACTTC. It yields the protein CSVGPGGETQYF.

The gene calls are TRBV10-3 and TRBJ1-2, with D uncertain. Germline CDR1 and CDR2: ENHRY and SYGVKD. Trimming pared 0 bases from V and 4 bases from J, leaving 12 bases between. The CDR3 consists of 15 residues. In DNA, the CDR3 is TGTGCCATCAGTGAGTCGATTTTTCAAAGCTATGGCTACACCTTC. Translated, it gives CAISESIFQSYGYTF.

This clonotype was observed a handful of times. The CDR3 DNA reads as TGCGCCAGCATCCGGGACGGTGGGAACACTGAAGCTTTCTTT. It encodes CASIRDGGNTEAFF. The chain has TRBV10-2 and TRBJ1-1; D perhaps matches TRBD1 (5 bases). The CDR3 is 14 amino acids. The germline V gene encodes CDR1 WSHSY and CDR2 SAAADI. V was pared by 7 bases and J by 1 base, with 13 bases between.

This clonotype has more than one count but fewer than ten. The chain is built from TRBV30 and TRBJ1-1, with D tentatively TRBD1 (6 bases). The CDR3 has 16 residues. Germline CDR1 is GTSNPN and CDR2 is SVGIG (reference sequence). V lost 1 base and J lost 0, with 15 bases in between. The DNA for the CDR3 is TGTGCCTGGAGTGCCCGGGACACCTACATGAACACTGAAGCTTTCTTT. It codes for CAWSARDTYMNTEAFF. Full variable domain (rest looked up from reference TRBV30 and TRBJ1-1): SQTIHQWPATLVQPVGSPLSLECTVEGTSNPNLYWYRQAAGRGLQLLFYSVGIGQISSEVPQNLSASRPQDRQFILSSKKLLLSDSGFYLCAWSARDTYMNTEAFFGQGTRLTVV.

This sequence joins TRBV5-8 and TRBJ2-2; the match to TRBD1 covers 7 bases. This CDR3 has 14 amino acids. The ends lost 5 bases at V and 5 bases at J; junction bases unmatched: 6. Germline V CDR1 and CDR2: SGHTS, YDEGEE. CDR3 amino acids: CASSQGVLTGELFF. The CDR3 nucleotides read TGTGCCAGCAGTCAGGGGGTATTAACCGGGGAGCTGTTTTTT.

This clonotype was counted a few times. V and J are TRBV12-3 or TRBV12-4 and TRBJ1-4, with D perhaps TRBD1 (5 bases). The CDR3 consists of 16 residues. Trimming shortened V by 6 bases and J by 2 bases, and 16 bases separated the two germline ends. The CDR3 sequence: CASSPGGVATNEKLFF. CDR3 bases: TGTGCCAGCAGCCCCGGGGGGGTAGCCACTAATGAAAAACTGTTTTTT.

This clonotype showed up just a few times. This sequence joins TRBV10-3 and TRBJ2-1; D remains unclear. The ends were cut back, 1 base at V and 3 bases at J, with 7 bases in the middle. There are 14 residues in the CDR3. CDR1 and CDR2 (germline): ENHRY, SYGVKD. CDR3 sequence (DNA): TGTGCCATCAGTGAGTTTGAAAGCTACAATGAGCAGTTCTTC. Amino acid sequence: CAISEFESYNEQFF.

CDR3 in amino acids: CASSFSGISYEQYF. The CDR3 DNA reads TGTGCCAGCAGCTTTAGTGGGATATCCTACGAGCAGTACTTC. The chain has TRBV7-2 and TRBJ2-7, with D unclear. CDR1 is SGHTA and CDR2 is FQGNSA in the germline V gene. V was shortened by 3 bases and J by 1 base, with 10 bases between the two germline ends. The CDR3 is 14 amino acids. The entire variable domain, with the rest obtained from reference TRBV7-2 and TRBJ2-7, is as follows: GAGVSQSPSNKVTEKGKDVELRCDPISGHTALYWYRQSLGQGLEFLIYFQGNSAPDKSGLPSDRFSAERTGGSVSTLTIQRTQQEDSAVYLCASSFSGISYEQYFGPGTRLTVT.